One and the same sample provided the 16 T cell receptor beta chains below, sequenced in a study of OX40 agonist ivuxolimab in advanced cancers. This table comes from immunoSEQ multiplex PCR, and its TCRdb copy is limited to in-frame clones, with some not included. In the table there are around 53,000 clones, 86% of which are singletons. The sample consisted of CD4+ or CD8+ T cells sorted from blood, taken in a trial of the OX40 agonist ivuxolimab. These receptors came from an adult with an advanced solid tumor such as melanoma, head and neck, liver or kidney cancer.

J is TRBJ1-5 and V is TRBV11-2; D is uncertain. The CDR3 has 16 residues. Germline V gene data show CDR1 as SGHAT and CDR2 as FQNNGV. V was clipped by 5 bases and J by 3 bases, with 17 bases between them. The CDR3 sequence: CASSPIPDHPNQPQHF. In nucleotides, the CDR3 is TGTGCCAGCAGCCCGATCCCCGACCACCCCAATCAGCCCCAGCATTTT.

This chain uses TRBV7-8 with TRBJ1-1, with D unclear. Germline V gene sequence: CDR1 SGHVS, CDR2 FQNEAQ. This CDR3 has 14 residues. Deletions cut 2 bases from V and 1 base from J, with 8 bases between. CDR3 region: CASSLNVQNTEAFF. For the CDR3, the DNA is TGTGCCAGCAGCTTAAATGTACAGAACACTGAAGCTTTCTTT.

This chain connects TRBV2 to TRBJ1-1; maybe TRBD1 (6 bases). The ends were cut back, 2 bases at V and 2 bases at J, with 9 bases in the middle. The CDR3 consists of 14 residues. From germline, CDR1 is SNHLY and CDR2 FYNNEI. CDR3 sequence (DNA): TGTGCCAGCAGTGAACTCGGGGGCAACACTGAAGCTTTCTTT. Protein: CASSELGGNTEAFF.

This sequence joins TRBV5-5 and TRBJ1-4, with a weak D call TRBD1 (6 bases). The length of the CDR3 is 13 residues. The V and J ends lost 4 bases and 4 bases respectively, with 8 bases between them. Germline loops: CDR1 SGHKS, CDR2 YYEKEE (reference sequence). CDR3 in DNA: TGTGCCAGCAGCGAACAGGGTAATGAAAAACTGTTTTTT. It translates to CASSEQGNEKLFF.

This chain connects TRBV30 to TRBJ1-5; 11 bases line up with TRBD1. Germline CDR1 GTSNPN, CDR2 SVGIG (reference sequence). The CDR3 sequence is 20 residues long. J gave up 0 bases and V 3 bases, and 16 bases lay outside the gene matches. CDR3 amino acids: CAWRDGSDRGLRPSNQPQHF. The CDR3 region has the DNA TGTGCCTGGAGGGACGGTTCGGACAGGGGGCTGAGGCCTAGCAATCAGCCCCAGCATTTT.

CDR3 sequence reads: CAWSVFTEPSGNTIYF. CDR3 nucleotide sequence: TGTGCCTGGAGTGTATTCACAGAACCCTCTGGAAACACCATATATTTT. This chain uses TRBV30 with TRBJ1-3; D gene unclear. The CDR3 loop spans 16 amino acids. Germline V lookup: CDR1 GTSNPN, CDR2 SVGIG (reference sequence). Trimming shortened V by 0 bases and J by 0 bases, and 12 bases separated the two germline ends.

The CDR3 region is CASSREGQGTYEQYF. The DNA of the CDR3 is TGCGCCAGCAGCAGGGAAGGACAGGGAACCTACGAGCAGTACTTC. The chain employs TRBV10-1 and TRBJ2-7; 8 bases are shared with TRBD1. V was pared by 6 bases and J by 2 bases, with 9 bases of the junction left unmatched. CDR3 length: 15 amino acids. Per the germline V gene, CDR1 is WNHNN and CDR2 is SYGVQD (reference sequence).

This clone was found once. The chain has TRBV10-3 and TRBJ1-1; D unresolved. V gave up 2 bases and J gave up 4 bases, with 11 bases separating them. This CDR3 is 14 amino acids long. The germline V gene has CDR1 ENHRY and CDR2 SYGVKD. Written as DNA, the CDR3 is TGTGCCATCAGTGAGGAGGGAGTAATCACTGAAGCTTTCTTT. Amino acid sequence: CAISEEGVITEAFF.

The chain employs TRBV6-5 and TRBJ2-5; D is perhaps TRBD2 (7 bases). CDR1 and CDR2 (germline): MNHEY, SVGAGI. The CDR3 is 13 residues long. V was pared by 6 bases and J by 4 bases, with 12 bases between. The CDR3 reads CASSLAGAETQYF. CDR3 DNA sequence: TGTGCCAGCAGCCTGGCGGGGGCAGAGACCCAGTACTTC.

The rearrangement uses TRBV6-4 and TRBJ1-4; 8 positions agree with TRBD1. The CDR3 covers 15 residues. CDR1 and CDR2 (germline): MRHNA, SNTAGT. Germline trimming cut 6 bases from V and 3 bases from J; bases unmatched to any gene: 6. CDR3 nucleotide sequence: TGTGCCAGCAGACCCAGGGGGCTGGCTAATGAAAAACTGTTTTTT. Its protein is CASRPRGLANEKLFF.

The J gene is TRBJ2-3, the V gene TRBV6-5, with D hard to call. CDR1 and CDR2 (germline): MNHEY, SVGAGI. The CDR3 sequence is 14 residues long. Trimming took 0 bases from V and 0 from J, leaving 4 bases between them. The CDR3 nucleotides read TGTGCCAGCAGTTACTCCCGGAGCACAGATACGCAGTATTTT. Protein product: CASSYSRSTDTQYF.

This rearrangement joins TRBV18 to TRBJ2-3; no firm D call. There are 16 residues in the CDR3. Trimming took 1 base from V and 1 from J, leaving 12 bases between them. CDR1 KGHSH and CDR2 LQKENI come from the germline V gene. CDR3 amino acids: CASSPQPGPRTDTQYF. The DNA for the CDR3 is TGTGCCAGCTCACCACAACCGGGCCCCCGCACAGATACGCAGTATTTT.

This clone was recorded once. The chain links TRBV5-1 to TRBJ1-4, with 11 positions matching TRBD1. The germline V gene has CDR1 SGHRS and CDR2 YFSETQ. J was trimmed by 8 bases and V by 4 bases; bases with no gene match: 4. The CDR3 consists of 14 residues. The CDR3 DNA reads as TGCGCCAGCAGCACGGGACAGGGGGGAGAAAAACTGTTTTTT. It yields the protein CASSTGQGGEKLFF.

The gene calls are TRBV6-6 and TRBJ2-7; D call uncertain. This CDR3 spans 15 amino acids. V shed 4 bases and J shed 0 bases, with 13 bases lying between them. Germline CDR1 and CDR2: MNHNY and SVGAGI (reference sequence). The CDR3 bases are TGTGCCAGCAGTTCCGTGCCAGAAAGCTCCTACGAGCAGTACTTC. As protein: CASSSVPESSYEQYF.

The CDR3 sequence: CASSFGVSGTGELFF. In DNA, the CDR3 is TGCGCCAGCAGCTTCGGGGTGTCAGGCACCGGGGAGCTGTTTTTT. The J gene is TRBJ2-2, the V gene TRBV5-1; D possibly corresponds to TRBD2 (5 bases). Trimming left V 2 bases short and J 4 bases short, with 12 bases between. Germline V lookup: CDR1 SGHRS, CDR2 YFSETQ. The CDR3 spans 15 residues.

The chain uses TRBV6-5 and TRBJ1-2; D gene uncertain. The V end was cut by 5 bases, the J end by 8 bases, with 18 bases between. This CDR3 contains 14 residues. Germline V gene lookup returns CDR1 MNHEY and CDR2 SVGAGI. CDR3 coding DNA: TGTGCCAGCAGTCAAGGGCCTATTGGTACGGGCTACACCTTC. It specifies CASSQGPIGTGYTF.